Listed here are 18 T cell receptor beta chains from one sample, sequenced in a study of read filtering for tumor transcriptome and immune sequencing. The library was built from about 400 ng RNA with molecular barcoded adaptors for alpha/delta and beta/gamma chains. TCRdb redid the calling of the reads with MiXCR, one entry per CDR3 protein. The sample includes about 63,000 distinct CDR3 sequences, around 14% of them seen just once. What was sequenced was a population of CD138-negative cells sorted from bone marrow. Every receptor here comes from a donor at least 40 years old with multiple myeloma.

This clonotype was detected ten times or more. This chain connects TRBV7-3 to TRBJ2-1, with 9 bases aligning to TRBD2. Germline V gene sequence: CDR1 SGHTA, CDR2 FQGTGA. The V segment lost 4 bases and the J segment 2 bases; nucleotides outside the gene matches: 3. The CDR3 is made up of 15 amino acids. CDR3 bases: TGTGCCAGCAGCTCCATAGCGGGAGCCTACAATGAGCAGTTCTTC. Translating gives CASSSIAGAYNEQFF.

This clonotype turned up a few times. The V and J genes are TRBV27 and TRBJ2-2, with unresolved D. Germline V lookup: CDR1 MNHEY, CDR2 SMNVEV (reference sequence). This CDR3 spans 13 amino acids. V lost 8 bases, J lost 4 bases, and 11 bases lay in between. The CDR3 DNA reads as TGTGCCAGCGGGTTGTCGGGCACCGGGGAGCTGTTTTTT. Amino acid sequence: CASGLSGTGELFF.

This clonotype was seen a handful of times. An end of the junction does not agree with germline; a read error may underlie this. In nucleotides, the CDR3 is TGTGCCAGCAGCTACCGGACTAGCGGGAGGACCGCTTACAATGGGCAGTTCTTC. This translates into CASSYRTSGRTAYNGQFF. The rearrangement joins TRBV7-2 to TRBJ2-1; 14 bases align to TRBD2. Germline CDR1 is SGHTA and CDR2 is FQGNSA. This CDR3 has 18 amino acids.

In its sample, this clonotype was seen many times. The chain is built from TRBV29-1 and TRBJ1-1; no definite D call. V lost 7 bases and J 5 bases, leaving 8 bases between the germline ends. Germline assignment: CDR1 SQVTM and CDR2 ANQGSEA. The CDR3 is 10 amino acids. The CDR3 protein is CSGGRTEAFF. The CDR3 bases are TGCAGCGGTGGGAGAACTGAAGCTTTCTTT. Filled out from reference TRBV29-1 and TRBJ1-1, the complete variable domain reads SAVISQKPSRDICQRGTSLTIQCQVDSQVTMMFWYRQQPGQSLTLIATANQGSEATYESGFVIDKFPISRPNLTFSTLTVSNMSPEDSSIYLCSGGRTEAFFGQGTRLTVV.

Ten or more counts support this clonotype. V usage is TRBV3-1 and J usage is TRBJ1-5, with D tentatively TRBD1 (5 bases). Per germline, CDR1 LGHDT and CDR2 YNNKEL (reference sequence). V was cut by 0 bases and J by 7 bases, with 13 bases left in between. This CDR3 is built from 15 residues. CDR3: CASSQDLGLGQPQHF. CDR3 DNA: TGTGCCAGCAGCCAAGATCTGGGGCTCGGACAGCCCCAGCATTTT.

In this sample, this clonotype turned up a few times. The chain is built from TRBV18 and TRBJ2-7, with D uncertain. Germline loops: CDR1 KGHSH, CDR2 LQKENI. The CDR3 contains 16 residues. Trimming took off 0 bases at V and 4 bases at J, with 16 bases between the two ends. The CDR3 loop is CASSPPGRATTYEQYF. CDR3 nucleotides: TGTGCCAGCTCACCACCCGGCAGAGCCACCACTTACGAGCAGTACTTC.

Ten or more counts support this clonotype. This chain uses TRBV2 with TRBJ2-1, with TRBD2 matching over 9 bases. Trimming at V came to 6 bases and at J to 0 bases, leaving 3 bases not matched to a gene. This CDR3 is 15 amino acids long. Per germline, CDR1 SNHLY and CDR2 FYNNEI. CDR3 in amino acids: CASSDSGSSYNEQFF. In DNA form, the CDR3 reads TGTGCCAGCAGCGATAGCGGGAGCTCCTACAATGAGCAGTTCTTC.

This clonotype has just a few counts. The V call is TRBV7-9, the J call TRBJ2-5, with a tentative D call TRBD1 (5 bases). Trimming cost V 5 bases and J 2 bases, with 12 bases left between them. The V gene's germline CDR1 is SEHNR and CDR2 FQNEAQ (reference sequence). The CDR3 runs to 14 residues. CDR3 region: CASSIVDRQETQYF. The CDR3 coding sequence is TGTGCCAGCAGCATCGTCGACAGACAAGAGACCCAGTACTTC.

This clonotype showed up many times. This chain uses TRBV9 with TRBJ1-4; the D gene is possibly TRBD1 (5 bases). Germline V gene lookup returns CDR1 SGDLS and CDR2 YYNGEE. The V end lost 6 bases, the J end lost 6 bases, and 18 bases lay between the germline ends. The CDR3 spans 15 residues. In nucleotides, the CDR3 is TGTGCCAGCACCAAAGCGGCGGGGCGCGATGAAAAACTGTTTTTT. As protein: CASTKAAGRDEKLFF.

Regarding this clonotype: This CDR3 fails to terminate in the conserved phenylalanine or tryptophan, so it likely reflects a read error. The chain uses TRBV4-2 and TRBJ1-4, with D perhaps TRBD1 (6 bases). V lost 0 bases to trimming and J lost 6 bases, with 14 bases between them. This CDR3 has 16 amino acids. Germline V gives CDR1 LGHNA, CDR2 YNFKEQ. The CDR3: CASSQEARGAYEKLFL. The CDR3 bases are TGTGCCAGCAGCCAAGAAGCCCGGGGGGCATATGAAAAACTGTTTCTT.

The sample holds many counts of this clonotype. This rearrangement joins TRBV29-1 to TRBJ2-7, with 9 bases identical to TRBD1. The V gene end was trimmed by 6 bases and the J gene end by 3 bases; junction bases not matched to a gene: 9. Per the germline V gene, CDR1 is SQVTM and CDR2 is ANQGSEA. The CDR3 is 14 amino acids. CDR3 residues: CSVDPGQGSYEQYF. The CDR3 coding sequence is TGCAGCGTCGACCCGGGACAGGGAAGCTACGAGCAGTACTTC.

This clonotype was seen a few times. A much larger clone is a single base away; this may be a read error. The chain joins TRBV7-6 to TRBJ1-1; D is unresolved. V shed 6 bases and J shed 0 bases, with 8 bases lying between them. The CDR3 is 13 amino acids. Looked up from germline, CDR1 is SGHVS and CDR2 is FNYEAQ. CDR3 amino acids: CASSSRLNTEAFF. CDR3 coding DNA: TGTGCCAGCAGTTCTCGTCTGAACACTGAAGCTTTCTTT. The full variable domain, its missing parts supplied by reference TRBV7-6 and TRBJ1-1, is GAGVSQSPRYKVTKRGQDVALRCDPISGHVSLYWYRQALGQGPEFLTYFNYEAQQDKSGLPNDRFSAERPEGSISTLTIQRTEQRDSAMYRCASSSRLNTEAFFGQGTRLTVV.

Ten or more counts support this clonotype. V gene TRBV29-1 combines with J gene TRBJ2-7, with 9 bases aligning to TRBD1. In germline, CDR1 is SQVTM, CDR2 ANQGSEA. This CDR3 region has 13 residues. The V segment lost 6 bases and the J segment 5 bases; nucleotides outside the gene matches: 8. The CDR3 region has the DNA TGCAGCGTGTCTCCGGGACAGGGCCACGAGCAGTACTTC. Protein sequence: CSVSPGQGHEQYF.

At least ten counts were recorded for this clonotype. The chain is built from TRBV29-1 and TRBJ2-1; D is uncertain. The CDR3 sequence is 13 residues long. V lost 5 bases and J lost 4, with 12 bases in between. CDR1 is SQVTM, CDR2 ANQGSEA, per germline. CDR3 bases: TGCAGCGTTCCTTCGACCTCATACAATGAGCAGTTCTTC. Its translation: CSVPSTSYNEQFF.

This clonotype was recorded a few times. The chain has TRBV12-3 or TRBV12-4 and TRBJ1-3, with 7 bases aligning to TRBD1. This CDR3 is 18 amino acids long. J was trimmed by 0 bases and V by 3 bases; bases with no gene match: 11. The CDR3 loop is CASSLETGQRSSGNTIYF. CDR3 in DNA: TGTGCCAGCAGTTTGGAAACGGGACAGAGAAGCTCTGGAAACACCATATATTTT.

This clonotype was seen many times. J is TRBJ2-5 and V is TRBV27; 8 positions agree with TRBD1. V trimming: 3 bases; J trimming: 3 bases; junction bases outside the gene matches: 9. This CDR3 is built from 16 residues. Germline V gene lookup returns CDR1 MNHEY and CDR2 SMNVEV (reference sequence). The CDR3 DNA is TGTGCCAGCAGTTTGACCGGATTACAGGGGGAAGAGACCCAGTACTTC. Translated: CASSLTGLQGEETQYF.

The rearrangement uses TRBV29-1 and TRBJ2-5; TRBD2 matches at 8 bases. The germline CDR1 and CDR2 sequences are SQVTM and ANQGSEA. V gave up 1 base and J gave up 4 bases; unmatched junction bases: 5. The CDR3 length is 14 residues. In DNA form, the CDR3 reads TGCAGCGTTGAAGCTGGACTAGCCTCAGAGACCCAGTACTTC. Translating gives CSVEAGLASETQYF.

Only a few counts were recorded for this clonotype. V usage is TRBV4-2 and J usage is TRBJ2-5; the match to TRBD2 covers 7 bases. V lost 0 bases and J lost 7; bases outside the gene matches: 2. The CDR3 loop spans 13 amino acids. Germline values: CDR1 LGHNA, CDR2 YNFKEQ. Here the CDR3 reads CASSQEGEGTQYF. DNA for the CDR3: TGTGCCAGCAGCCAAGAGGGGGAGGGGACCCAGTACTTC.